This TCR beta chain is from a study of identifying expanded T cells in peripheral blood. Here immunoSEQ multiplex PCR was the method, and the copy in TCRdb shows in-frame clones only, minus some. The table includes about 82,000 clones, 80% to 90% detected once. On this clone: Its antigen is undetermined.

General study findings and limits: Differentially abundant clones: 0.95 to 1.5 between replicates, 15 to 17 at roughly 2 weeks, less than 20 at four. Variance in clone template counts between two-week samples significantly increased with total template count across all healthy donors.

The germline V gene has CDR1 SNHLY and CDR2 FYNNEI. Trimming took 4 bases from V and 0 from J, leaving 6 bases between them. The CDR3 has 14 amino acids. The chain combines TRBV2 with TRBJ1-4; D not certain. This clonotype was obtained from a person aged 18-69 years in good health. Sample: blood. The chain's CDR3 is CASSGQATNEKLFF. CDR3 DNA sequence: TGTGCCAGCAGTGGCCAAGCAACTAATGAAAAACTGTTTTTT.